These T cell receptor beta chains were read from a single sample in a study of graft-versus-host responses after intestinal transplantation. For these receptors, no antigen is known. The method was immunoSEQ multiplex PCR; TCRdb's version includes in-frame clones alone and lacks a portion of them. Of about 50,000 clones listed, 84% are singletons. The sequenced sample was unstimulated CD4+ T cells sorted from spleen or lymph node cells, obtained before transplant. These TCRs come from a human donor who was the organ donor for an intestinal transplant. Each CDR3 is given with its conserved first and last residue. A D gene is named only where the DNA matches it firmly. Clone size is given for some rows only: seen once, a few or many times, or a class if the clone is expanded.

D | J | V | size | DNA | CDR3
TRBD1 | TRBJ2-3 | TRBV11-3 | once | TGTGCCAGCAGCTCGGGACAGGGCTGGGATACGCAGTATTTT | CASSSGQGWDTQYF
- | TRBJ1-2 | TRBV18 | - | TGTGCCAGCTCATCGACAGTCAGTGACTATGGCTACACCTTC | CASSSTVSDYGYTF
TRBD2 | TRBJ2-5 | TRBV10-1 | - | TGCGCCAGCAGTGGGACTAGCGGACAAGAGACCCAGTACTTC | CASSGTSGQETQYF
- | TRBJ1-3 | TRBV5-6 | - | TGTGCCAGCAGCTTGTGGAGGGGGAGCTCTGGAAACACCATATATTTT | CASSLWRGSSGNTIYF
- | TRBJ2-2 | TRBV27 | - | TGTGCCAGCAGTCTACAGGGGCGGGGGTGGAACACCGGGGAGCTGTTTTTT | CASSLQGRGWNTGELFF
- | TRBJ1-2 | TRBV29-1 | - | TGCAGCGTTGACCTCGGATACTATGGCTACACCTTC | CSVDLGYYGYTF
- | TRBJ1-1 | TRBV27 | few | TGTGCCAGCAGTGGGAGGACACAGAACACTGAAGCTTTCTTT | CASSGRTQNTEAFF
TRBD2 | TRBJ2-1 | TRBV4-1 | - | TGCGCCAGCAGCCCGACTAGCGGGAGCTCCTACAATGAGCAGTTCTTC | CASSPTSGSSYNEQFF
- | TRBJ2-3 | TRBV7-2 | - | TGTGCCAGCAGCTCCTCAGGGTATCGGACAGATACGCAGTATTTT | CASSSSGYRTDTQYF
- | TRBJ1-2 | TRBV7-9 | - | TGTGCCAGCAGCTTAGGTGGCAGAACCTATGGCTACACCTTC | CASSLGGRTYGYTF
TRBD1 | TRBJ2-3 | TRBV27 | - | TGTGCCAGCACCGGGGACAGGGGCTTTAGCACAGATACGCAGTATTTT | CASTGDRGFSTDTQYF
- | TRBJ2-5 | TRBV5-4 | - | TGTGCCAGCAGTCCCGCAGTGAGCCGAGAGACCCAGTACTTC | CASSPAVSRETQYF
- | TRBJ1-2 | TRBV19 | - | TGTGCCCAAGGCGAGAAACCCCGAGATGGCTACACCTTC | CAQGEKPRDGYTF
- | TRBJ1-2 | TRBV2 | once | TGTGCCAGCTCCCGGGAAACCTATGGCTACACCTTC | CASSRETYGYTF
TRBD2 | TRBJ2-5 | TRBV30 | - | TGTGCCTGGAGTGTATTGGCTAGCGGGAGTTGGGAGACCCAGTACTTC | CAWSVLASGSWETQYF
TRBD2 | TRBJ2-1 | TRBV5-4 | - | TGTGCCAGCAGCTCATACGGGGCGGGGGGGCTCTACAATGAGCAGTTCTTC | CASSSYGAGGLYNEQFF
TRBD1 | TRBJ1-4 | TRBV10-1 | - | TGCGCCAGCAGCTCGACAGGGATCAATGAAAAACTGTTTTTT | CASSSTGINEKLFF
- | TRBJ1-1 | TRBV4-3 | - | TGCGCCAGCAGCCAAGCGACGCCGGGGAGGGGGGACACTGAAGCTTTCTTT | CASSQATPGRGDTEAFF
- | TRBJ2-7 | TRBV5-4 | few | TGTGCCAGCAGCTTGCTGGTTGGCGGTTACTCCTACGAGCAGTACTTC | CASSLLVGGYSYEQYF
- | TRBJ2-5 | TRBV7-2 | - | TGTGCCAGCAGCTCGCAATGGGCAGGGGAGACCCAGTACTTC | CASSSQWAGETQYF
- | TRBJ1-2 | TRBV13 | - | TGTGCCAGCAGCTTAGCCCGGGGGGGCTACACCTTC | CASSLARGGYTF
- | TRBJ2-5 | TRBV7-2 | - | TGTGCCAGCAGCCCCAAAAGCGGAAGGCAAGAGACCCAGTACTTC | CASSPKSGRQETQYF
TRBD1 | TRBJ2-7 | TRBV29-1 | - | TGCAGCGTACCGGGACAGGGGGCGTCCTTCTCCTACGAGCAGTACTTC | CSVPGQGASFSYEQYF
TRBD2 | TRBJ2-7 | TRBV18 | - | TGTGCCAGCTCACCACGGCAGACTAGCGACTCCTACGAGCAGTACTTC | CASSPRQTSDSYEQYF
- | TRBJ2-3 | TRBV5-1 | - | TGCGCCAGCAGCTTCTCACTAGCAGATACGCAGTATTTT | CASSFSLADTQYF
- | TRBJ1-4 | TRBV4-3 | - | TGCGCCAGCAGCCAAGTGCGGACAGCCTTCAATGAAAAACTGTTTTTT | CASSQVRTAFNEKLFF
- | TRBJ1-1 | TRBV27 | - | TGTGCCAGCAGTTTAAGCCCTACAGGGATCACTGAAGCTTTCTTT | CASSLSPTGITEAFF
TRBD1 | TRBJ1-2 | TRBV7-9 | - | TGTGCCAGCAGCGATACAGGGGGGTCCAACTATGGCTACACCTTC | CASSDTGGSNYGYTF
- | TRBJ2-3 | TRBV5-4 | - | TGTGCCAGCAGCTTGGGCGGTACCGTCACAGATACGCAGTATTTT | CASSLGGTVTDTQYF
TRBD2 | TRBJ2-3 | TRBV30 | - | TGTGCCTGGAGTGCCCTTAGCGGGGGGATACAGACGCAGTATTTT | CAWSALSGGIQTQYF
- | TRBJ2-3 | TRBV5-6 | few | TGTGCCAGCGTCAATAGCGGTCTCCCCGGGGCGTTCACGCAGTATTTT | CASVNSGLPGAFTQYF
TRBD2 | TRBJ2-3 | TRBV6-4 | - | TGTGCCAGCAGTTTCAGCGGGGGGAGCACAGATACGCAGTATTTT | CASSFSGGSTDTQYF